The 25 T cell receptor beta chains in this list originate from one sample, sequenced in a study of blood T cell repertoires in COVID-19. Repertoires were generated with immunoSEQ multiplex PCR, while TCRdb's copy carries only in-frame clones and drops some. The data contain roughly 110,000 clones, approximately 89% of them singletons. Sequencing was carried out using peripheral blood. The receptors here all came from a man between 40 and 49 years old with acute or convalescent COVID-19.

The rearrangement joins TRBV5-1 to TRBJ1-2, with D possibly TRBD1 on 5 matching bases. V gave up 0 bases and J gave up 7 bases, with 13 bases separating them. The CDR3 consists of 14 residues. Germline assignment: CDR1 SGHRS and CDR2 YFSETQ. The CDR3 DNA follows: TGCGCCAGCAGCTTGGCCGGGGGTGCGACTGGCTACACCTTC. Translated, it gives CASSLAGGATGYTF.

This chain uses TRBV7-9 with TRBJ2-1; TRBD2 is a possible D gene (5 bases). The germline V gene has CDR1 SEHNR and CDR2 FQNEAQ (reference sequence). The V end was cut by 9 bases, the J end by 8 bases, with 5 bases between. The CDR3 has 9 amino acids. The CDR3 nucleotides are TGTGCCAGGAGGGATGAGCAGTTCTTC. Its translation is CARRDEQFF.

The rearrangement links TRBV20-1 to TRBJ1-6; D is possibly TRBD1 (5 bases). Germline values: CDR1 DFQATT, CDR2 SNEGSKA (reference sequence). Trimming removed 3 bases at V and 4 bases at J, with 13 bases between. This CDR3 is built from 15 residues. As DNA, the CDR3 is TGCAGTGCTAGTGGCGGGACTGGATATAATTCACCCCTCCACTTT. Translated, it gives CSASGGTGYNSPLHF.

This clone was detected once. DNA of the CDR3: TGTGCCAGCTGTGGACTAGTTTTCGAGCAGTACTTC. Its translation is CASCGLVFEQYF. The rearrangement links TRBV2 to TRBJ2-7; TRBD2 agrees at 7 bases. V lost 8 bases to trimming and J lost 6 bases; unmatched junction nucleotides: 7. CDR1 is SNHLY, CDR2 FYNNEI, per germline. The CDR3 runs to 12 residues.

DNA of the CDR3: TGTGCCAGTAGTTTCCTCGCCCCAGACAGAGCCAATCAGCCCCAGCATTTT. It encodes CASSFLAPDRANQPQHF. This chain links TRBV19 with TRBJ1-5; possibly TRBD1 for D (5 bases). The germline V gene has CDR1 LNHDA and CDR2 SQIVND (reference sequence). The V end lost 5 bases, the J end lost 3 bases, and 20 bases lay between the germline ends. The CDR3 spans 17 residues.

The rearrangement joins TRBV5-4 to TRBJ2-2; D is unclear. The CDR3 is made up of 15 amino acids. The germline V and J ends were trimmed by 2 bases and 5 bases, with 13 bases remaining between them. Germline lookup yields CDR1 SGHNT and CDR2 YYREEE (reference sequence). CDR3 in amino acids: CASSFRGTVTGELFF. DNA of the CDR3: TGTGCCAGCAGCTTTAGAGGCACGGTAACCGGGGAGCTGTTTTTT.

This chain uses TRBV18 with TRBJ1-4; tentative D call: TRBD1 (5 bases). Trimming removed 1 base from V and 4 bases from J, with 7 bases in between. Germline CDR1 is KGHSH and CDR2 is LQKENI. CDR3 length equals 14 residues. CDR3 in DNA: TGTGCCAGCTCACCACGACAGATTAATGAAAAACTGTTTTTT. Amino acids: CASSPRQINEKLFF.

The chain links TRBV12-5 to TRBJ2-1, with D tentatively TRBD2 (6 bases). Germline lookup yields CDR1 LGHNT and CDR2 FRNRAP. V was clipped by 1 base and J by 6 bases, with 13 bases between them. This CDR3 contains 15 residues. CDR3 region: CASGLEGGIGNEQFF. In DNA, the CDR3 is TGTGCTAGTGGTTTGGAAGGCGGGATTGGCAATGAGCAGTTCTTC.

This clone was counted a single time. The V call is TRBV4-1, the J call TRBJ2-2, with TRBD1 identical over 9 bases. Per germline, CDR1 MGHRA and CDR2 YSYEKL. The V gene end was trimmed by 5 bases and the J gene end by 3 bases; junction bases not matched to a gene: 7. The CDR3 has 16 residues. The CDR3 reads CASSAAGTGYTGELFF. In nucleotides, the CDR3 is TGCGCCAGCAGCGCCGCCGGGACAGGGTACACCGGGGAGCTGTTTTTT.

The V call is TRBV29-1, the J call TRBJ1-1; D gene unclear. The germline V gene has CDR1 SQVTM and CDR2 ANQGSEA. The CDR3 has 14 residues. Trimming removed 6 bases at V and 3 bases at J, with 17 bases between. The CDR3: CSVLGVSVDTEAFF. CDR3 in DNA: TGCAGCGTGCTCGGGGTTTCTGTGGACACTGAAGCTTTCTTT.

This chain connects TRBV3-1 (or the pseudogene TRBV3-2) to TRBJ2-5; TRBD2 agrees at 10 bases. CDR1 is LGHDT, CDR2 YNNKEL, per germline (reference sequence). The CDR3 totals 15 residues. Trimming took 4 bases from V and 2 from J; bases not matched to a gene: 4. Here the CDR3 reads CASSPAGGRQETQYF. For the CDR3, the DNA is TGTGCCAGCAGCCCAGCGGGAGGGCGTCAAGAGACCCAGTACTTC.

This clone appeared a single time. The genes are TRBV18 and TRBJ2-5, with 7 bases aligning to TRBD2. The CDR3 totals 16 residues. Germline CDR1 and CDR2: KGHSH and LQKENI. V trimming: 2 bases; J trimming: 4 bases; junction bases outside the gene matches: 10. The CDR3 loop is CASSPEASGDGETQYF. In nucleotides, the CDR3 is TGTGCCAGCTCACCAGAGGCTAGCGGAGACGGAGAGACCCAGTACTTC.

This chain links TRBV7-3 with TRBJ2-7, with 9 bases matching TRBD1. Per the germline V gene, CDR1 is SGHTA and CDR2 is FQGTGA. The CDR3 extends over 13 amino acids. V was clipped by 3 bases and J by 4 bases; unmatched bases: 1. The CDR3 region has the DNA TGTGCCAGCAGCTTGGACAGGGGATACGAGCAGTACTTC. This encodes CASSLDRGYEQYF.

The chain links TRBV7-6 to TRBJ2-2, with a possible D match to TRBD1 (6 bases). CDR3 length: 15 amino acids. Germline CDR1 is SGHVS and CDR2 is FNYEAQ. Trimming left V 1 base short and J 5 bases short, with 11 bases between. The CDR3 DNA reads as TGTGCCAGCAGCTTAGTGGCAGGGGCTACCGGGGAGCTGTTTTTT. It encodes CASSLVAGATGELFF.

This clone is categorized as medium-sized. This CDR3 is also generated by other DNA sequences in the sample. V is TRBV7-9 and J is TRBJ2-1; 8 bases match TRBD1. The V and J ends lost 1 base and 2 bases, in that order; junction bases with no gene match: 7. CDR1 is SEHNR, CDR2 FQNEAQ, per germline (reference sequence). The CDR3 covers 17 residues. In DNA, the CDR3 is TGTGCCAGCAGCTTAGGAATCGGACAGGGCGCCTACAATGAGCAGTTCTTC. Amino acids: CASSLGIGQGAYNEQFF.

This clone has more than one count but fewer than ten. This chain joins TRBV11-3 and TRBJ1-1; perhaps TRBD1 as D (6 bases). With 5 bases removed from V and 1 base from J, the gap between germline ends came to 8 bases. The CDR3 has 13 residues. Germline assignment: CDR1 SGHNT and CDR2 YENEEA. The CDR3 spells CASSRTANTEAFF. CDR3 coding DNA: TGTGCCAGCAGCCGGACAGCGAACACTGAAGCTTTCTTT.

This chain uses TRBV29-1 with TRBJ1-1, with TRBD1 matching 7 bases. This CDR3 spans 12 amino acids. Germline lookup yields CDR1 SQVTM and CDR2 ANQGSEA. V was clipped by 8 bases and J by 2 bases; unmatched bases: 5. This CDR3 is CSPDRENTEAFF. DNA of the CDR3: TGCAGCCCCGACAGGGAAAACACTGAAGCTTTCTTT.

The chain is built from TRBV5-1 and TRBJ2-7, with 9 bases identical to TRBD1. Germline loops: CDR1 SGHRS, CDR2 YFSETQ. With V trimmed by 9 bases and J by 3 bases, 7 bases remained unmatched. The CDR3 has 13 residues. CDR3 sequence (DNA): TGCGCCACCAGTCGGGACAGGGACTACGAGCAGTACTTC. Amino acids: CATSRDRDYEQYF.

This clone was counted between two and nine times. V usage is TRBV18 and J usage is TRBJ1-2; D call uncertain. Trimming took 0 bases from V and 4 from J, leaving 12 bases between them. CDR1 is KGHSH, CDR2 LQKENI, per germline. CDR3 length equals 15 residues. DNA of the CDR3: TGTGCCAGCTCACCACCTGCGGGCCCCCGCTATGGCTACACCTTC. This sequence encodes CASSPPAGPRYGYTF.

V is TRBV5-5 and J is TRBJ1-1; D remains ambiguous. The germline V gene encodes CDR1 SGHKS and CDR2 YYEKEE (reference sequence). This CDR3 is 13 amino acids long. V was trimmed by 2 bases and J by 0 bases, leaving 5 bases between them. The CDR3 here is CASSLRVNTEAFF. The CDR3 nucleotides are TGTGCCAGCAGCTTACGGGTGAACACTGAAGCTTTCTTT.

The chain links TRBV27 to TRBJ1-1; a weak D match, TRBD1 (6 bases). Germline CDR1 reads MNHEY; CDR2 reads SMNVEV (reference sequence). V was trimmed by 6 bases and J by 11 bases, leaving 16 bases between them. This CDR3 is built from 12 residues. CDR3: CASRNPGHKAFF. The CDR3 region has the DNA TGTGCCAGCAGAAATCCGGGACATAAGGCTTTCTTT.

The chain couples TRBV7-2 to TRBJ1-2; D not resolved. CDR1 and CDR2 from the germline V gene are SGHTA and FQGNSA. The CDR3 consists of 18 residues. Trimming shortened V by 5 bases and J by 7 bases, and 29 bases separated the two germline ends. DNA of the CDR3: TGTGCCAGCAGCCCGCTTACTCCCGGGTTCTCCCCAAGTGGTGGCTACACCTTC. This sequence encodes CASSPLTPGFSPSGGYTF.

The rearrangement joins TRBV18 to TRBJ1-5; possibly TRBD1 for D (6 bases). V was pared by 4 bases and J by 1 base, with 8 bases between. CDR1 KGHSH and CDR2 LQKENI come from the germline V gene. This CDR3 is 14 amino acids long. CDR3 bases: TGTGCCAGCTCACTAGGACAGAGCAATCAGCCCCAGCATTTT. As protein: CASSLGQSNQPQHF.

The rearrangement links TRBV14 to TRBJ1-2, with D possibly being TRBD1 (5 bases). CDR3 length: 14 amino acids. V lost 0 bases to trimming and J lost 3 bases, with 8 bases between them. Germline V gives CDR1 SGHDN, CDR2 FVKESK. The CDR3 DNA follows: TGTGCCAGCAGCCAAGATGGGGCAGACTATGGCTACACCTTC. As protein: CASSQDGADYGYTF.

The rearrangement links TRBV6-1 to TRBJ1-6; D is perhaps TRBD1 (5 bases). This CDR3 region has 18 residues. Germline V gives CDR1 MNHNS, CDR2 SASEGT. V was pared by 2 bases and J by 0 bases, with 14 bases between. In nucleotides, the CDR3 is TGTGCCAGCAGTGAAAAAAGGACACGGAGCTCCTATAATTCACCCCTCCACTTT. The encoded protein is CASSEKRTRSSYNSPLHF.